This T cell receptor (beta chain) was captured by sequencing in a study of response to subunit inactivated influenza vaccine (dated by TCRdb to the late 2010s). Regarding the study in general: The study used deep quantitative T cell receptor repertoire profiling to track responses to a trivalent subunit inactivated influenza vaccine.

The paper's findings and limits, for the study overall: The authors suggested that each seasonal influenza vaccination may recruit only a limited number of new T cells.

Library preparation used RT-PCR. The reads were generated on an Illumina HiSeq 2500. The public reads were reanalyzed by TCRdb: fastp trimming at Q25, MiXCR alignment, in-frame beta chains only. Rows are combined by CDR3 protein, so each entry shows the most common genes and DNA. Recorded for this sample are about 500,000 distinct CDR3 sequences; approximately 17% of them occurred a single time. 2.5% to 3.5% of the sample comes from the top ten. The CDR3 contains 12 residues, cysteine and phenylalanine counted. Left in the record is the CDR3 DNA by itself, 36 bases read in frame from the first base. V is cut by 6 bases and J by 8 bases, and the space between the germline ends is 13 bases. A few counts support this clonotype. Its antigen is still unknown. No much larger clone is present one base from it, and per-base qualities are unavailable.

Recombination linked TRBV12-3 or TRBV12-4 to TRBJ1-2, with the D gene uncertain. This material consisted of CD4+ T cells sorted from PBMCs, taken less than 30 months after vaccination. The TCR comes from a man aged 50-75 years who received an inactivated influenza vaccine. Donor details come from another sample of the same person, matched by shared clones. The DNA reads as follows: TGTGCCAGCAGCCGAGACTGGGAAGGCTACACCTTC. Its coded protein is CASSRDWEGYTF.